This T cell receptor (beta chain) is drawn from a study of cytomegalovirus exposure and HLA in healthy donors. Study results and caveats: Cytomegalovirus association was assigned to about 180 TCR beta chains. The authors judged a highly shared variant cluster likely a sequencing artifact.

With regard to this clone: The antigen remains unidentified.

It was with 60 Vbeta and 13 Jbeta primers that the PCR ran. Generated by immunoSEQ multiplex PCR, the TCRdb table keeps only in-frame clones and is missing some. The sample holds around 220,000 clones, about 79% seen once. The sequence was collected from a man between 18 and 35 years old in good health and CMV-seronegative. Material: PBMCs.

The CDR3 DNA sequence: TGCGCCAGCAGCTTGGGAGGACAGGTCCAAGAGACCCAGTACTTC. It codes for CASSLGGQVQETQYF. The chain joins TRBV5-1 to TRBJ2-5; the match to TRBD1 covers 7 bases. The CDR3 is 15 amino acids. Germline trimming cut 0 bases from V and 1 base from J; bases unmatched to any gene: 3. Germline loops: CDR1 SGHRS, CDR2 YFSETQ.